These T cell receptor beta chains were read from a single sample in a study of blood T cell repertoires in COVID-19. Using immunoSEQ multiplex PCR, the repertoire was profiled, and TCRdb retains in-frame clones only, with some absent. This sample yields roughly 200,000 clones, of which roughly 86% are seen a single time; approximately 5% belongs to the top ten. The sequenced sample was peripheral blood. All receptors derive from a woman in her 70s with active or convalescent COVID-19. Each CDR3 is given with its conserved first and last residue. The D gene is left open where the match is weak. The size entry is marked missing in some rows and otherwise reads once, few, many or a size class.

V gene	J gene	D gene	clone size	CDR3 DNA	CDR3 protein
TRBV6-5	TRBJ1-1	TRBD1	-	TGTGCCAGCAGGGTGGTAAGGACAGGCACTGAAGCTTTCTTT	CASRVVRTGTEAFF
TRBV7-2	TRBJ2-1	TRBD2	-	TGTGCCAGCAGCTTCCCGGGGGAGGCGGGAGGGGGCGATGAGCAGTTCTTC	CASSFPGEAGGGDEQFF
TRBV4-2	TRBJ2-2	-	-	TGTGCCAGCAGCCAAGAGGTGGGAGGACCCGGGGAGCTGTTTTTT	CASSQEVGGPGELFF
TRBV19	TRBJ2-7	-	-	TGTGCCAGTAGTCCCGGGACTTCCTACGAGCAGTACTTC	CASSPGTSYEQYF
TRBV5-5	TRBJ1-1	-	-	TGTGCCAGCAGCTTGGGGGAGTTTATAAGGACTGAAGCTTTCTTT	CASSLGEFIRTEAFF
TRBV6-5	TRBJ1-1	-	-	TGTGCCAGCAGTTACTCTCGGAACACTGAAGCTTTCTTT	CASSYSRNTEAFF
TRBV6-1	TRBJ1-1	-	-	TGTGCCAGCAGTGAATACCCGGTCAAGTTGAACACTGAAGCTTTCTTT	CASSEYPVKLNTEAFF
TRBV5-1	TRBJ2-7	TRBD1	-	TGCGCCAGCAGCGAGGCCCCCGGGACAGGGGACCTGAAGCAGTACTTC	CASSEAPGTGDLKQYF
TRBV10-3	TRBJ2-3	TRBD1	-	TGTGCCATCAGCCCGGGACAGGGCCCCACAGATACGCAGTATTTT	CAISPGQGPTDTQYF
TRBV7-6	TRBJ1-2	-	few	TGTGCCAGCAGCTCCAGGGGTGGCTATGGCTACACCTTC	CASSSRGGYGYTF
TRBV28	TRBJ2-1	-	-	TGTGCCAGCAGTTTCCGACGACAGGAAAACAATGAGCAGTTCTTC	CASSFRRQENNEQFF
TRBV19	TRBJ1-2	TRBD1	few	TGTGCCAGTAGTTTTCAGGGGGCCGGGCTCTATGGCTACACCTTC	CASSFQGAGLYGYTF
TRBV6-6	TRBJ2-7	TRBD1	-	TGTGCCAGCAGTTACTACAGGGGCGAGCAGTACTTC	CASSYYRGEQYF
TRBV18	TRBJ2-2	-	-	TGTGCCAGCTCACCGGACCCCAGGGGACCCGGGGAGCTGTTTTTT	CASSPDPRGPGELFF
TRBV7-2	TRBJ1-1	TRBD1	-	TGTGCCAGCAGCCTCCAGACAGGGAGGACCACTGAAGCTTTCTTT	CASSLQTGRTTEAFF
TRBV29-1	TRBJ2-1	TRBD2	few	TGCAGCGTTGAACCCTTAGCGGGAGGGACCTACAATGAGCAGTTCTTC	CSVEPLAGGTYNEQFF
TRBV20-1	TRBJ2-7	TRBD2	few	TGCAGTGCTAGTCTTAGCGGGAGGAGTTACGAGCAGTACTTC	CSASLSGRSYEQYF
TRBV11-2	TRBJ2-2	TRBD2	-	TGTGCCAGCAGCTCACGACTAGCGGGAGTTGGGGAGCTGTTTTTT	CASSSRLAGVGELFF
TRBV13	TRBJ2-3	-	-	TGTGCCAGCAGCTTAAGGGGGGGGCCGGGCGCAGATACGCAGTATTTT	CASSLRGGPGADTQYF
TRBV19	TRBJ2-7	TRBD2	once	TGTGCCAGTTTGGGTGGGGAAAAGTCTAGCGGCTCCTACGAGCAGTACTTC	CASLGGEKSSGSYEQYF
TRBV29-1	TRBJ2-5	-	-	TGCAGCGTTGAAGATCGGGCCAGGGGAGGGAAAGAGACCCAGTACTTC	CSVEDRARGGKETQYF
TRBV19	TRBJ2-2	TRBD1	-	TGTGCCAGTAGTGACCAGGCGACAGGGATCGGGGAGCTGTTTTTT	CASSDQATGIGELFF
TRBV4-2	TRBJ2-1	-	-	TGTGCCAGCAGCCAAGATACTAGCTGGGATGAGCAGTTCTTC	CASSQDTSWDEQFF
TRBV5-4	TRBJ2-5	-	-	TGTGCCAGCAGCACGAAGCTGACAGTCCAAGAGACCCAGTACTTC	CASSTKLTVQETQYF
TRBV6-5	TRBJ1-3	TRBD1	-	TGTGCCAGCAGTTATCGCTCGGGACAGTCTGGAAACACCATATATTTT	CASSYRSGQSGNTIYF
TRBV4-2	TRBJ2-3	-	-	TGTGCCAGCAGCCAAGGTACGGGACTCCAGGCCATCACAGATACGCAGTATTTT	CASSQGTGLQAITDTQYF
TRBV11-2	TRBJ2-3	TRBD2	-	TGTGCCAGCAGCCGCGGGGGGGGCACAGATACGCAGTATTTT	CASSRGGGTDTQYF
TRBV18	TRBJ1-5	-	-	TGTGCCAGCTCACCACCTGGGGGGGTCAATCAGCCCCAGCATTTT	CASSPPGGVNQPQHF
TRBV11-1	TRBJ1-3	-	-	TGTGCCAGCAGCTTAACGCGGACTATATCTGGAAACACCATATATTTT	CASSLTRTISGNTIYF
TRBV6-5	TRBJ1-1	-	-	TGTGCCAGCAGCCAGTCGGGGGGCACTGAAGCTTTCTTT	CASSQSGGTEAFF
TRBV7-2	TRBJ2-7	-	few	TGTGCCAGCAGCCCAGGGGCGGGTGGGCGCGAGCAGTACTTC	CASSPGAGGREQYF
TRBV6-5	TRBJ2-3	TRBD2	-	TGTGCCAGCGCCGTGGGGGGGATCGCAGATACGCAGTATTTT	CASAVGGIADTQYF